This TCR beta chain was sequenced during a study of PD-L1 blockade in urothelial cancer. Assay: immunoSEQ multiplex PCR; the TCRdb copy retains only in-frame clones and omits some. The sample carries more than 75,000 clones, roughly 90% recorded once. In its sample, this clone was seen a few times. CDR1 and CDR2 from the germline V gene are SGHTA and FQGNSA. V was clipped by 1 base and J by 4 bases; unmatched bases: 3. This CDR3 is 16 amino acids long. The receptor was derived from a man aged 55 to 69 with urothelial cancer. Sequencing was performed on PBMCs, taken around atezolizumab (anti-PD-L1) treatment. The chain carries TRBV7-2 and TRBJ2-2; TRBD2 matches 10 bases. CDR3: CASSLERGGRTGELFF. CDR3 DNA: TGTGCCAGCAGCTTAGAGCGGGGGGGGCGCACCGGGGAGCTGTTTTTT. The complete variable domain, with remaining parts taken from reference TRBV7-2 and TRBJ2-2, reads GAGVSQSPSNKVTEKGKDVELRCDPISGHTALYWYRQSLGQGLEFLIYFQGNSAPDKSGLPSDRFSAERTGGSVSTLTIQRTQQEDSAVYLCASSLERGGRTGELFFGEGSRLTVL.